The 18 T cell receptor beta chains presented below share a single source sample, sequenced in a study of T-cell reconstitution after alpha-beta-depleted transplantation in children (TCRdb year 2016). The library was built by means of PCR. Instrument on record: Illumina HiSeq 2500. Molecular barcoding was employed in the preparation of TCR libraries, with unique molecular identifiers being used to normalize TCRbeta repertoire quantification. The public reads were reanalyzed by TCRdb: fastp trimming at Q25, MiXCR alignment, in-frame beta chains only. Entries that share a CDR3 protein sequence are merged under the most common genes and DNA. This sample is represented by 45,000 to 60,000 distinct CDR3 sequences; 52% of them were singletons. Together, the top ten hold more than 30% of the sample. The sample's treatment or condition, from its label and the paper: allogeneic hematopoietic cell transplantation with graft depleted of TCRalphabeta T cells and CD19 B cells.

The specimen comprised peripheral blood, sampled before TCRalphabeta/CD19-depleted stem cell transplant. The receptor source for this set is a boy under three years old with SCID, due to receive a stem cell transplant.

J is TRBJ2-1 and V is TRBV15; 10 bases match TRBD2. The germline V gene encodes CDR1 LNHNV and CDR2 YYDKDF (reference sequence). V gave up 2 bases and J gave up 3 bases; unmatched junction bases: 4. This CDR3 comprises 16 residues. CDR3 in DNA: TGTGCCACCAGCAGACCGACTAGCGGGCTCTACAATGAGCAGTTCTTC. It translates to CATSRPTSGLYNEQFF.

This clonotype was seen only a few times. The chain links TRBV27 to TRBJ2-7; TRBD1 matches 8 bases. With 5 bases clipped from V and 3 bases from J, the junction kept 3 bases outside the gene matches. CDR3 length: 13 amino acids. CDR1 and CDR2 (germline): MNHEY, SMNVEV (reference sequence). This CDR3 reads CASSRGQGYEQYF. The CDR3 DNA is TGTGCCAGCAGTCGCGGACAGGGCTACGAGCAGTACTTC.

The chain links TRBV7-6 to TRBJ1-1; D uncertain. The CDR3 sequence is 15 residues long. The germline V gene has CDR1 SGHVS and CDR2 FNYEAQ. Deletions cut 5 bases from V and 1 base from J, with 14 bases between. The CDR3 DNA follows: TGTGCCAGCAGCCCGGAACCGGGAGAGAACACTGAAGCTTTCTTT. Translated, it gives CASSPEPGENTEAFF.

V usage is TRBV15 and J usage is TRBJ2-3; D gene ambiguous. There are 13 residues in the CDR3. Germline V gene lookup returns CDR1 LNHNV and CDR2 YYDKDF (reference sequence). V lost 3 bases and J 1 base, leaving 5 bases between the germline ends. The CDR3 spells CATSSLRTDTQYF. The CDR3 DNA follows: TGTGCCACCAGCAGCCTTCGCACAGATACGCAGTATTTT. The whole variable domain, remainder taken from reference TRBV15 and TRBJ2-3, is DAMVIQNPRYQVTQFGKPVTLSCSQTLNHNVMYWYQQKSSQAPKLLFHYYDKDFNNEADTPDNFQSRRPNTSFCFLDIRSPGLGDTAMYLCATSSLRTDTQYFGPGTRLTVL.

Only a few counts were recorded for this clonotype. This sequence joins TRBV25-1 and TRBJ2-6; D possibly uses TRBD1 or TRBD2 (5 bases each). The V gene's germline CDR1 is MGHDK and CDR2 SYGVNS. CDR3 length: 17 residues. The V end lost 6 bases, the J end lost 1 base, and 16 bases lay between the germline ends. This CDR3 reads CASRGDRVPSGANVLTF. CDR3 nucleotides: TGTGCCAGCAGGGGAGACAGAGTACCTTCTGGGGCCAACGTCCTGACTTTC.

This chain uses TRBV11-2 with TRBJ2-3; D call uncertain. V was shortened by 3 bases and J by 4 bases, with 8 bases between the two germline ends. This CDR3 comprises 13 residues. Germline CDR1 reads SGHAT; CDR2 reads FQNNGV. The CDR3 spells CASSFSPADTQYF. Written as DNA, the CDR3 is TGTGCCAGCAGCTTCTCGCCCGCAGATACGCAGTATTTT. Supplemented by reference TRBV11-2 and TRBJ2-3, the full variable domain reads EAGVAQSPRYKIIEKRQSVAFWCNPISGHATLYWYQQILGQGPKLLIQFQNNGVVDDSQLPKDRFSAERLKGVDSTLKIQPAKLEDSAVYLCASSFSPADTQYFGPGTRLTVL.

This clonotype is labeled as medium-sized. The V call is TRBV20-1, the J call TRBJ1-1; perhaps TRBD1 as D (5 bases). CDR1 is DFQATT and CDR2 is SNEGSKA in the germline V gene (reference sequence). The CDR3 length is 11 residues. The CDR3 DNA sequence: TGCAGCGTGGGGGGGGAAACTGAAGCTTTCTTT. This codes for CSVGGETEAFF.

The chain joins TRBV6-1 to TRBJ2-1; 10 bases are a match to TRBD2. This CDR3 has 16 amino acids. V was pared by 5 bases and J by 5 bases, with 9 bases of the junction left unmatched. The germline gives CDR1 MNHNS, CDR2 SASEGT. CDR3 nucleotide sequence: TGTGCCAGCAGTATATTAGCGGGGGGCCCAAACAATGAGCAGTTCTTC. It yields the protein CASSILAGGPNNEQFF.

The rearrangement uses TRBV11-1 and TRBJ2-5; 10 nucleotides align to TRBD2. The CDR3 totals 17 residues. J lost 5 bases, V lost 6 bases, and 15 bases had no gene match. Germline V CDR1 and CDR2: SGHAT, FQDESV (reference sequence). In DNA form, the CDR3 reads TGTGCCAGCAGTCCGGGCCTTAGCGGGGGGTCCGGGGAGACCCAGTACTTC. This sequence encodes CASSPGLSGGSGETQYF.

This clonotype was found a few times. The chain has TRBV28 and TRBJ2-7, with a possible D match to TRBD2 (6 bases). This CDR3 is built from 14 residues. Trimming removed 4 bases from V and 0 bases from J, with 10 bases in between. Germline V gene lookup returns CDR1 MDHEN and CDR2 SYDVKM. The CDR3 spells CASSYGTDSYEQYF. For the CDR3, the DNA is TGTGCCAGCAGTTACGGGACTGACTCCTACGAGCAGTACTTC.

The chain has TRBV25-1 and TRBJ1-6; D remains unclear. The germline V and J ends were trimmed by 3 bases and 8 bases, with 11 bases remaining between them. Germline V lookup: CDR1 MGHDK, CDR2 SYGVNS. CDR3 size: 14 residues. Written as DNA, the CDR3 is TGTGCCAGCAGTGATGGCTGGGGTGATTCACCCCTCCACTTT. This sequence encodes CASSDGWGDSPLHF.

The rearrangement links TRBV3-1 to TRBJ2-3; 8 positions agree with TRBD2. This CDR3 has 14 residues. CDR1 LGHDT and CDR2 YNNKEL come from the germline V gene (reference sequence). Trimming cost V 8 bases and J 1 base; bases outside gene matches: 5. The CDR3 DNA is TGTGCCAGCTCGGGGGGGGGCCGCACAGATACGCAGTATTTT. Translated: CASSGGGRTDTQYF.

This chain joins TRBV18 and TRBJ2-3; a weak D match, TRBD2 (5 bases). The CDR3 contains 15 residues. Trimming cost V 2 bases and J 2 bases, with 11 bases left between them. Germline V CDR1 and CDR2: KGHSH, LQKENI. Written as DNA, the CDR3 is TGTGCCAGCTCACCAAGGTCCGGGAACACAGATACGCAGTATTTT. The encoded protein is CASSPRSGNTDTQYF.

The rearrangement links TRBV12-3 or TRBV12-4 to TRBJ2-2; possible D gene TRBD2, 6 bases. CDR3 length equals 14 residues. V shed 10 bases and J shed 6 bases, with 18 bases lying between them. The CDR3 DNA is TGTGCCACCACGTGGAGGGGATTGCCCGGGGAGCTGTTTTTT. Its translation is CATTWRGLPGELFF.

This rearrangement joins TRBV5-5 to TRBJ2-5; no definite D call. Trimming stripped 0 bases from V and 4 bases from J, with 4 bases between. Per germline, CDR1 SGHKS and CDR2 YYEKEE (reference sequence). There are 12 residues in the CDR3. The CDR3 reads CASSLVSETQYF. CDR3 nucleotides: TGTGCCAGCAGCTTGGTTTCAGAGACCCAGTACTTC.

The CDR3 nucleotides read TGCAGTGCTAGGGGTACGGAAGGTACCGGGGAGCTGTTTTTT. Residues: CSARGTEGTGELFF. This rearrangement joins TRBV20-1 to TRBJ2-2; no clear D gene. The CDR3 is 14 residues long. Germline V gene lookup returns CDR1 DFQATT and CDR2 SNEGSKA (reference sequence). Trimming pared 3 bases from V and 5 bases from J, leaving 13 bases between.

The chain recombines TRBV7-2 with TRBJ2-3, with no clear D. V was trimmed by 3 bases and J by 6 bases, leaving 4 bases between them. The CDR3 totals 11 residues. Germline CDR1 reads SGHTA; CDR2 reads FQGNSA. The CDR3 DNA sequence: TGTGCCAGCAGCTTGTGGGATACGCAGTATTTT. This gives the protein CASSLWDTQYF.

V gene TRBV5-1 combines with J gene TRBJ2-3; 9 bases match TRBD2. Per germline, CDR1 SGHRS and CDR2 YFSETQ. With V trimmed by 0 bases and J by 1 base, 9 bases remained unmatched. The CDR3 extends over 18 amino acids. CDR3 bases: TGCGCCAGCAGCTTGGCCGGGCTAGCGGGGACCCGCACAGATACGCAGTATTTT. This gives the protein CASSLAGLAGTRTDTQYF.